A single sample gave rise to the 2 T cell receptor beta chains below, sequenced in a study of blood T cell repertoires in COVID-19. Profiling relied on immunoSEQ multiplex PCR, and the TCRdb table lists in-frame clones only, not all of them. Seen here are nearly 55,000 clones, 60% to 85% observed once, and the top ten hold about 15%. What was sequenced was peripheral blood. The origin of the receptors is a human donor with active or convalescent COVID-19. The donor label of this sample is uncertain.

J is TRBJ2-7 and V is TRBV28; 10 bases are shared with TRBD1. The junction had 13 bases not matched to a gene; V was cut back by 3 bases and J by 8 bases. This CDR3 has 16 amino acids. Germline V gene sequence: CDR1 MDHEN, CDR2 SYDVKM. The CDR3 reads CASSLPASTGGLQQYF. The CDR3 DNA is TGTGCCAGCAGTTTGCCCGCGTCGACAGGGGGCCTTCAGCAGTACTTC.

This rearrangement joins TRBV28 to TRBJ1-6; 9 nucleotides agree with TRBD1. Trimming at V came to 3 bases and at J to 10 bases, leaving 7 bases not matched to a gene. The CDR3 is 15 amino acids. CDR1 is MDHEN and CDR2 is SYDVKM in the germline V gene. Written as DNA, the CDR3 is TGTGCCAGCAGTTTTGGTGGACAGGGGAGCTCACCCCTCCACTTT. Protein sequence: CASSFGGQGSSPLHF.